This T cell receptor (beta chain) was sequenced in a study of PD-L1 blockade in urothelial cancer. Background on the study: Bladder-origin urothelial cancer in males described most of the roughly 30 patients.

Every patient provided from 1 to 8 samples, collected pretreatment and on-treatment. Profiled with immunoSEQ multiplex PCR; TCRdb holds only in-frame clones, not every one. Of about 91,000 clones in the sample, 85% to 95% were seen once. Germline V gene lookup returns CDR1 SGDLS and CDR2 YYNGEE. The CDR3 contains 12 residues. With 3 bases clipped from V and 5 bases from J, the junction kept 0 bases outside the gene matches. Broader study findings: A below-median TCR clonality in blood before treatment predicted better survival.

With respect to this clone: Its antigen remains unknown.

The sequence came from a man in his sixties with urothelial cancer. The chain is built from TRBV9 and TRBJ1-1; 8 bases match TRBD1. The starting material was PBMCs, obtained around atezolizumab (anti-PD-L1) treatment. CDR3 nucleotides: TGTGCCAGCAGCGGGACAGGGACTGAAGCTTTCTTT. As protein: CASSGTGTEAFF.